This TCR beta chain emerged from a study of blood T cells in healthy people across ages. The second PCR ran about 6 to 12 cycles with a sample-barcoded 5' primer and J-beta primers. Each CDR3 protein gets one entry after TCRdb re-called the 5' RACE reads with MiXCR. The sample has roughly 1,500,000 distinct CDR3 sequences; about 31% are singletons. Germline V gives CDR1 LNHDA, CDR2 SQIVND (reference sequence). The CDR3 runs to 19 residues. J was trimmed by 5 bases and V by 8 bases; bases with no gene match: 21. This clonotype was obtained from a woman between 25 and 40 years old in good health. V gene TRBV19 combines with J gene TRBJ1-5, with TRBD1 identical over 10 bases. The source material was blood. The CDR3 reads CASDGPETGGWMGYQPQHF. The CDR3 coding sequence is TGTGCCAGTGATGGACCCGAGACAGGGGGCTGGATGGGGTATCAGCCCCAGCATTTT.